The T cell receptor delta chain described here comes from a study of gamma-delta T cells after stem cell transplantation. This clone was counted only a few times. The junction departs from germline at one end; a sequencing error may be responsible. TCRdb fed the RT-PCR reads into CATT to redo clone calling. Of some 1,500 delta-chain clones in the sample, around 21% were seen once. The CDR3 has 21 residues. The germline V gene has CDR1 TSWWSYY and CDR2 QGS. The source of this sequence is a human donor. It is not recorded whose cells these are; they may come from a transplant donor. This chain links TRDV1 with TRDJ2; D remains ambiguous. Sequencing input: gamma-delta T cells. The CDR3 spells CALGSPKTISLIKALTAKLFF. The CDR3 DNA reads as TGTGCTCTTGGGTCCCCGAAAACCATTAGCCTGATCAAAGCTTTGACAGCAAAACTCTTCTTT.